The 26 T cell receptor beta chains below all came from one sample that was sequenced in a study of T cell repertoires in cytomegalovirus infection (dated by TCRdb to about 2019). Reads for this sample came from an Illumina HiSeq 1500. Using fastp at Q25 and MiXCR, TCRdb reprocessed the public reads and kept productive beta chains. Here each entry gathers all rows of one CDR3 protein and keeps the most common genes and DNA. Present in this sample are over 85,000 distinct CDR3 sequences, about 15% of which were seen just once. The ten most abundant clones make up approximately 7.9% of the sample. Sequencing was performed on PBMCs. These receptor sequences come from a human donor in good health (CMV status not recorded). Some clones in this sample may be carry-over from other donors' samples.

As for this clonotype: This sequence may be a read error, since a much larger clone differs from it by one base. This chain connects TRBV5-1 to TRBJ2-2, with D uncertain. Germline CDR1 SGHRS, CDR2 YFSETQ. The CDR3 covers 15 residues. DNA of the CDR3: TGCGCCAGCAGCTTGAGTTCCCGGAACACCGTGGAGCTGTTTTTT. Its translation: CASSLSSRNTVELFF.

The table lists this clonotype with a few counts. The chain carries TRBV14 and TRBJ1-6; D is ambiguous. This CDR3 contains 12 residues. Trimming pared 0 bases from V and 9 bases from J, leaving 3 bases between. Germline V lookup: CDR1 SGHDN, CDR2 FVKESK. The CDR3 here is CASSQDFSPLHF. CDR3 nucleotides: TGTGCCAGCAGCCAAGATTTTTCACCCCTCCACTTT.

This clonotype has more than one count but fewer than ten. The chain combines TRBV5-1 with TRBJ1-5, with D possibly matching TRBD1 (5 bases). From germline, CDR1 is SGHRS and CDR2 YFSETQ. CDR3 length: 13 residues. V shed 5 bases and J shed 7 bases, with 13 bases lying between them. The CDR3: CASREGFGQPQHF. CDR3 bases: TGCGCCAGCAGAGAGGGGTTCGGGCAGCCCCAGCATTTT.

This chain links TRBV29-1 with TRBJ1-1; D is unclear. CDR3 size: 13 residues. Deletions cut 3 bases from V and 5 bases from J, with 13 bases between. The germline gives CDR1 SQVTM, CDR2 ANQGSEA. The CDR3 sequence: CSVEWRTGTEAFF. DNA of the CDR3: TGCAGCGTTGAGTGGAGGACGGGAACTGAAGCTTTCTTT.

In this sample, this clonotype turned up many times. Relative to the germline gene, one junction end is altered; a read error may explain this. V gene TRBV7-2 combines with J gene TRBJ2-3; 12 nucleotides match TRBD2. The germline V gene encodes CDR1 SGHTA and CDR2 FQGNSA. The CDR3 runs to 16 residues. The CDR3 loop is CASSVASGGAADTQYF. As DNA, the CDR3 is TGTGCCAGCAGCGTAGCTAGCGGGGGGGCTGCAGATACGCAGTATTTT.

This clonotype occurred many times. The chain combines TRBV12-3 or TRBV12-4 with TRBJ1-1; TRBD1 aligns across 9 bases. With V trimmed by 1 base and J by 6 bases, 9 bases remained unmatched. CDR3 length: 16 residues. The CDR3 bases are TGTGCCAGCAGTTTAGAACAGGGACAGGGATTCCCTGAAGCTTTCTTT. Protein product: CASSLEQGQGFPEAFF.

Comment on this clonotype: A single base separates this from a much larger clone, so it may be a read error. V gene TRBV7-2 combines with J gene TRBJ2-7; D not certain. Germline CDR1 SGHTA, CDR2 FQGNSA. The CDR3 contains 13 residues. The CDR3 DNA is TGTGCCAGCAGCTTAGAAAGGTCCTACGAGCAGCACTTC. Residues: CASSLERSYEQHF.

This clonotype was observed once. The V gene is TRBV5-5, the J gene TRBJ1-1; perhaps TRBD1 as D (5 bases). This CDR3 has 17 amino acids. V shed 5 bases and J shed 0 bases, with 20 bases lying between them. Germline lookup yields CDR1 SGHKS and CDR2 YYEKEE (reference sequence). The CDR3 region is CASRGEPRSALNTEAFF. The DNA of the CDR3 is TGTGCCAGCAGGGGGGAGCCAAGGTCGGCCCTGAACACTGAAGCTTTCTTT.

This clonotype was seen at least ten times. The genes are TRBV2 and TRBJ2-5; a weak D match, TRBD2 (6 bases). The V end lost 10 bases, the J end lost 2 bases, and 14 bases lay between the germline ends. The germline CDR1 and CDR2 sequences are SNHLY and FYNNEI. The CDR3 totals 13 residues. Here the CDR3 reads CATRGLGQETQYF. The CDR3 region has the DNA TGTGCCACGCGGGGCCTCGGACAAGAGACCCAGTACTTC. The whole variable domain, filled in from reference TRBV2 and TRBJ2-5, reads EPEVTQTPSHQVTQMGQEVILRCVPISNHLYFYWYRQILGQKVEFLVSFYNNEISEKSEIFDDQFSVERPDGSNFTLKIRSTKLEDSAMYFCATRGLGQETQYFGPGTRLLVL.

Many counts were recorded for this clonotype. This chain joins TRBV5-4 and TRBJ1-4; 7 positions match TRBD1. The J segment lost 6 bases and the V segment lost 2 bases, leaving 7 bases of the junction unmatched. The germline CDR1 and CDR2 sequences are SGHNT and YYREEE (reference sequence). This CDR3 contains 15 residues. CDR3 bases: TGTGCCAGCAGCTTAACGACAGGGTTGGATGAAAAACTGTTTTTT. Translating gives CASSLTTGLDEKLFF.

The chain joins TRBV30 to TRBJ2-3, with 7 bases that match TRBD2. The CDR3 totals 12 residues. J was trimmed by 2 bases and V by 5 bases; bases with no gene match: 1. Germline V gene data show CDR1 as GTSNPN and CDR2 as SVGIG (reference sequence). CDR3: CAWGRVTDTQYF. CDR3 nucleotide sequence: TGTGCCTGGGGGAGGGTCACAGATACGCAGTATTTT.

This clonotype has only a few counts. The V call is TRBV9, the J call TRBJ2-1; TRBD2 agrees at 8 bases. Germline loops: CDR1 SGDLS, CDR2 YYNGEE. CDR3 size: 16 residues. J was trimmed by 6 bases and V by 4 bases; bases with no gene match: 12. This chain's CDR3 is CASSPRRSGGVNEQFF. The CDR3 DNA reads TGTGCCAGCAGCCCACGCCGCTCGGGAGGGGTCAATGAGCAGTTCTTC.

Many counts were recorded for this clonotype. The CDR3 loop reads CASSRLTGNTIYF. The CDR3, as DNA: TGTGCCAGCAGCCGGTTGACTGGAAACACCATATATTTT. This rearrangement joins TRBV7-2 to TRBJ1-3; D remains unclear. Trimming took off 5 bases at V and 2 bases at J, with 7 bases between the two ends. This CDR3 contains 13 residues. CDR1 is SGHTA, CDR2 FQGNSA, per germline.

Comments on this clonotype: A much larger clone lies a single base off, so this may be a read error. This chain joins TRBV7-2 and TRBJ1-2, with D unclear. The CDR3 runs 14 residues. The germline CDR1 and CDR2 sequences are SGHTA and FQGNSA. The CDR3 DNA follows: TGTGCCAGCAGCTTAGGCTATACGAACTGTGGCTACACCTTC. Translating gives CASSLGYTNCGYTF.

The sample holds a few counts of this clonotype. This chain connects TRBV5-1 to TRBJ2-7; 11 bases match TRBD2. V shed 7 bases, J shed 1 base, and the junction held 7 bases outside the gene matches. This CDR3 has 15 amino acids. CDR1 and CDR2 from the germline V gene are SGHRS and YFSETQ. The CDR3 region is CASRPRTSGSYEQYF. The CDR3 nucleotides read TGCGCCAGCCGGCCCCGGACTAGCGGGTCCTACGAGCAGTACTTC.

CDR3 residues: CVTSGLAGGSSYNEQFF. CDR3 coding DNA: TGTGTCACCTCGGGACTAGCGGGGGGGAGCTCCTACAATGAGCAGTTCTTC. V is TRBV10-3 and J is TRBJ2-1, with TRBD2 matching 16 bases. The germline gives CDR1 ENHRY, CDR2 SYGVKD. CDR3 length: 17 amino acids.

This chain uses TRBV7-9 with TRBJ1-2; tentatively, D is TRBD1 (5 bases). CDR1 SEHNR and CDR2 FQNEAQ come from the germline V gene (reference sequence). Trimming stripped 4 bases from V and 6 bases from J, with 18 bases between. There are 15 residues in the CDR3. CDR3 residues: CASSYRDGFKDGYTF. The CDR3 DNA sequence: TGTGCCAGCAGCTATCGGGACGGCTTTAAGGATGGCTACACCTTC.

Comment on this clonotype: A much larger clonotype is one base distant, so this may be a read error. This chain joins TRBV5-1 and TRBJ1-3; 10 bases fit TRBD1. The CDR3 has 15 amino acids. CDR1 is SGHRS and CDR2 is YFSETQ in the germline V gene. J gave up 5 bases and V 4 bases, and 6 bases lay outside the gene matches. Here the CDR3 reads CASSETGGTRNTIYF. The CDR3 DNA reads TGCGCCAGCAGCGAGACAGGGGGCACTAGAAACACCATATATTTT. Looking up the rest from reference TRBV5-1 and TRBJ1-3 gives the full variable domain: KAGVTQTPRYLIKTRGQQVTLSCSPISGHRSVSWYQQTPGQGLQFLFEYFSETQRNKGNFPGRFSGRQFSNSRSEMNVSTLELGDSALYLCASSETGGTRNTIYFGEGSWLTVV.

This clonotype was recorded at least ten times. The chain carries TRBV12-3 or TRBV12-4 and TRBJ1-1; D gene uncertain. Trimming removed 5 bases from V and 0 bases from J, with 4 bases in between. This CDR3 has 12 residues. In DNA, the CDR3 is TGTGCCAGCAGTGAAATGAACACTGAAGCTTTCTTT. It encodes CASSEMNTEAFF.

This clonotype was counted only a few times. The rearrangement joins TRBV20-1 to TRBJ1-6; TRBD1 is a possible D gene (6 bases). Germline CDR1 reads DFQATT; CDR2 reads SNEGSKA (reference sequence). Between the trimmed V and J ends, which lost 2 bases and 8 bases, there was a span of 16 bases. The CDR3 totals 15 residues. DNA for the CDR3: TGCAGTGCTAGATATGCTGGGGGGCCAGATTCACCCCTCCACTTT. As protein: CSARYAGGPDSPLHF.

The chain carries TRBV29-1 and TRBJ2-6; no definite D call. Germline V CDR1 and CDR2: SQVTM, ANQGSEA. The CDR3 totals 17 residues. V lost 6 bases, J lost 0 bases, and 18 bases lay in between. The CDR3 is CSVVNPNANSGANVLTF. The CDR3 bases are TGCAGCGTGGTGAACCCTAACGCGAACTCTGGGGCCAACGTCCTGACTTTC.

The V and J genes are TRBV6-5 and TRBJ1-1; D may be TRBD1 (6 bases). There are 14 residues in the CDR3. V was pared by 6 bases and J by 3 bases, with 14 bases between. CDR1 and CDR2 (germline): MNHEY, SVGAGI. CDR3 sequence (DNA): TGTGCCAGCAGCCTACAGGGCAGGGACACTGAAGCTTTCTTT. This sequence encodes CASSLQGRDTEAFF.

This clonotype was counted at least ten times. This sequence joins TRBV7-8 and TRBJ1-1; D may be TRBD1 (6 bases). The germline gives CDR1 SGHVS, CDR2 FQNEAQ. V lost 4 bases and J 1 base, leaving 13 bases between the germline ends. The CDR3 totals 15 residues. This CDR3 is CASSSGAGANTEAFF. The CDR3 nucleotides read TGTGCCAGCAGCTCAGGGGCAGGGGCGAACACTGAAGCTTTCTTT.

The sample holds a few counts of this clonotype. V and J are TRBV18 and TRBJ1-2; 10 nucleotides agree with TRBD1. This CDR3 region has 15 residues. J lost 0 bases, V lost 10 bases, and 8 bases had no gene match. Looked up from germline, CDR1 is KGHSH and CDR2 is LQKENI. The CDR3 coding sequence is TGTGCCAACATACCCGGGACAGGGGCTAACTATGGCTACACCTTC. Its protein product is CANIPGTGANYGYTF.

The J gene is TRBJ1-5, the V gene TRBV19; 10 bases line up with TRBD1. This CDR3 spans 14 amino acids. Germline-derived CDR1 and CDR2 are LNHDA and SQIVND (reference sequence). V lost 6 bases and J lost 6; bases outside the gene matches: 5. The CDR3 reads CASRGQGVVQPQHF. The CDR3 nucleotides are TGTGCCAGTAGAGGACAGGGGGTGGTTCAGCCCCAGCATTTT.

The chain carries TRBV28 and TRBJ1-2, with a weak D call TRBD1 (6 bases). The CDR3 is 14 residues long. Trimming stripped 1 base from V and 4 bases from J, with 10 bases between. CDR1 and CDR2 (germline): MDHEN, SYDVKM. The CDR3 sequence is CASSLLQGSYGYTF. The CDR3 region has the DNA TGTGCCAGCAGTTTATTACAGGGCTCCTATGGCTACACCTTC.